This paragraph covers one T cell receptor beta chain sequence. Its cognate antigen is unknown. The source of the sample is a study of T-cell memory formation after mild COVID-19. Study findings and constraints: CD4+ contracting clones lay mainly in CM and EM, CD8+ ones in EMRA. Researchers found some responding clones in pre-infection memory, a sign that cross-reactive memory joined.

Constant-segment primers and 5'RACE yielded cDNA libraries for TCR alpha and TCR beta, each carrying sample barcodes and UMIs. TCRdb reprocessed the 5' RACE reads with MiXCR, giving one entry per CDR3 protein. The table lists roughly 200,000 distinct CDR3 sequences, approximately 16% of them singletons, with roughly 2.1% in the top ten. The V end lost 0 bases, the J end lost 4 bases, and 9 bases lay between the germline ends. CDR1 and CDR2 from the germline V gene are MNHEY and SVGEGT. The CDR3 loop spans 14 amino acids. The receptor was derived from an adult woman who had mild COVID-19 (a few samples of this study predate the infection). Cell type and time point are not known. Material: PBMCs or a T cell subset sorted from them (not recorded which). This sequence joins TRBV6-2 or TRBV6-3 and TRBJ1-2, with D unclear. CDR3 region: CASSYSGQSYGYTF. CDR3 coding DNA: TGTGCCAGCAGTTACTCGGGTCAGAGCTATGGCTACACCTTC.